This T cell receptor (beta chain) is from a study of a mutant IDH1 vaccine in newly diagnosed glioma. Study-wide context: The first vaccination came 4-6 weeks after radiotherapy alone, or with temozolomide cycles.

With 5 bases clipped from V and 8 bases from J, the junction kept 14 bases outside the gene matches. Germline lookup yields CDR1 SNHLY and CDR2 FYNNEI. CDR3 size: 15 residues. Indicated time point: week 23, last vaccination. The study gave 300 ug of mutant IDH1 20-mer peptide per vaccine dose, with topical imiquimod. Using immunoSEQ multiplex PCR, the repertoire was profiled, and TCRdb retains in-frame clones only, with some absent. The sample includes about 60,000 clones, around 82% of them seen just once. Details on this clone: Its antigen is unknown.

The TCR comes from a man between 18 and 29 years old with glioma. The source material was PBMCs, sampled from a glioma patient whose treatment included an IDH1 peptide vaccine. The V call is TRBV2, the J call TRBJ1-2, with 7 bases aligning to TRBD1. The CDR3 bases are TGTGCCAGCAGTACGAACCCGGCAAACAGGGGCGGCTACACCTTC. Protein product: CASSTNPANRGGYTF. Complete variable domain (other parts from reference TRBV2 and TRBJ1-2): EPEVTQTPSHQVTQMGQEVILRCVPISNHLYFYWYRQILGQKVEFLVSFYNNEISEKSEIFDDQFSVERPDGSNFTLKIRSTKLEDSAMYFCASSTNPANRGGYTFGSGTRLTVV.